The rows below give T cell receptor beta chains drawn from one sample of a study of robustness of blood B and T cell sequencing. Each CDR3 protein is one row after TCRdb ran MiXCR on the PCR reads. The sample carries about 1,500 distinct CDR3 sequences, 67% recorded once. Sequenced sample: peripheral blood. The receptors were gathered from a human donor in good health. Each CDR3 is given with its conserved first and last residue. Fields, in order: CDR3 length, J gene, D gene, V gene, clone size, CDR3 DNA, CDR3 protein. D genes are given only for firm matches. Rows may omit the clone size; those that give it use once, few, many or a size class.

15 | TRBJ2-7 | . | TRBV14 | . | TGTGCCAGCAGCCAAGCCAACACGGGCTCCTACGAGCAGTACTTC | CASSQANTGSYEQYF
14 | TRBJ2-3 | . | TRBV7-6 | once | TGTGACAGCAGCTCGACAGCCAACACAGATACGCAGTATTTT | CDSSSTANTDTQYF
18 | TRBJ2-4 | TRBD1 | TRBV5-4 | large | TGTGCCAGCAGCTCGGGGACAGGAGAAAGATTAGCCAAAAACATTCAGTACTTC | CASSSGTGERLAKNIQYF
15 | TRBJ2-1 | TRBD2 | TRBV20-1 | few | TGCAGTGCTAGAGAGTTAGCGGGCCCAGGGAATGAGCAGTTCTTC | CSARELAGPGNEQFF
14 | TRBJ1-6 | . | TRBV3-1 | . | TGTGCCAGCAGCCAGGGCGGTGGCGCTTCACCCCTCCACTTT | CASSQGGGASPLHF
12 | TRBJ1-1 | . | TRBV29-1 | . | TGCAGCGCCCACCGAGGGGAGTCTGAAGCTTTCTTT | CSAHRGESEAFF
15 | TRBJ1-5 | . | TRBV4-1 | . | TGCGCCAGCAGCCAACCGAACCAAGACTATCAGCCCCAGCATTTT | CASSQPNQDYQPQHF
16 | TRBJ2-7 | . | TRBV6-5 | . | TGTGCCAGCAGTTACAGACAGGTCCCGACCTACTACGAGCAGTACTTC | CASSYRQVPTYYEQYF
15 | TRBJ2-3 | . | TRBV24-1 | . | TGTGCCACCAGTGGCCGGGGGTTGGGCACAGATACGCAGTATTTT | CATSGRGLGTDTQYF
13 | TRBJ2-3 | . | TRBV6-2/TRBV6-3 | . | TGTGCCAGCAGTTGGGGACTCCCAGATACGCAGTATTTT | CASSWGLPDTQYF
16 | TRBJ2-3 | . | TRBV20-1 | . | TGCAGTGCTAGAAGATTAGCTCAGTCACAGACAGATACGCAGTATTTT | CSARRLAQSQTDTQYF
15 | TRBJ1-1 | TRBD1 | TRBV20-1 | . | TGCAGTTCTCTACGACCGGGACAGGAGAACACTGAAGCTTTCTTT | CSSLRPGQENTEAFF
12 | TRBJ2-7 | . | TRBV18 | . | TGTGCCAGCTCACCAGTGGGGAACGAGCAGTACTTC | CASSPVGNEQYF
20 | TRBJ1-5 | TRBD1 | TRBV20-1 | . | TGCAGTGCTGTAGACAGGGGGCGAAGACAAAATCCGTATAGCAATCAGCCCCAGCATTTT | CSAVDRGRRQNPYSNQPQHF
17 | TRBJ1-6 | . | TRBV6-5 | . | TGTGCCAGCAGTTACACCCCAGGGGTAGCCTATAATTCACCCCTCCACTTT | CASSYTPGVAYNSPLHF
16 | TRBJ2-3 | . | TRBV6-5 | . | TGTGCCAGCAGTTACTCGATGGACTACCCCACAGATACGCAGTATTTT | CASSYSMDYPTDTQYF
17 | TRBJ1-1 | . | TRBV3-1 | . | TGTGCCAGCAGCCAGTGGGGGGCCGCCCTTTTGGGCACTGAAGCTTTCTTT | CASSQWGAALLGTEAFF
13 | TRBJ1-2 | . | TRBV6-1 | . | TGTGCCAGCACCACGATACAGGGAGGAGGCTACACCTTC | CASTTIQGGGYTF
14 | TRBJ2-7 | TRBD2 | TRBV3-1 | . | TGTGCCAGCAGCCTGGCTAGCGGCTCCTACGAGCAGTACTTC | CASSLASGSYEQYF
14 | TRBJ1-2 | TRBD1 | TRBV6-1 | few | TGTGCCAGCAGGACAGGGGTGCTTGTCTATGGCTACACCTTC | CASRTGVLVYGYTF
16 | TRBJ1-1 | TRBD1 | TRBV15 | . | TGTGCCACCAGCCTCACGGGGGGACAGGCTTCCACTGAAGCTTTCTTT | CATSLTGGQASTEAFF
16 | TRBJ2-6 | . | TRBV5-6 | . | TGTGCCAGCAGCTTTTTAGGCAATGCTGGGGCCAACGTCCTGACTTTC | CASSFLGNAGANVLTF
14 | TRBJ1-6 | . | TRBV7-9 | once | TGTGCCAGCAGCTTAGACAGTTGGGATTCACCCCTCCACTTT | CASSLDSWDSPLHF
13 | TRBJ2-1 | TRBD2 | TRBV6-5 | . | TGTGCCAGCAGTTGGACTAGCGGCAATGAGCAGTTCTTC | CASSWTSGNEQFF
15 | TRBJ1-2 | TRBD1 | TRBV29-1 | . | TGCAGCGTTACTGGGACAGGGGGCGCTGACTATGGCTACACCTTC | CSVTGTGGADYGYTF
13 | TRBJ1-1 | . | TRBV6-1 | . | TGTGCCAGCAGTGCCAGTGGGGGCACTGAAGCTTTCTTT | CASSASGGTEAFF
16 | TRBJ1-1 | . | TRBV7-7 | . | TGTGCCACCCCCCTTCCAGGCCGGAAAATGAACACTGAAGCTTTCTTT | CATPLPGRKMNTEAFF
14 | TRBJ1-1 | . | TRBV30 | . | TGTGCCTGGAGCGCCGGACTTTCGAACACTGAAGCTTTCTTT | CAWSAGLSNTEAFF
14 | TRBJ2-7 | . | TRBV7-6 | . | TGTGCCAGCAGCTCAAGGACAGCCTCTAACGAGCAGTACTTC | CASSSRTASNEQYF
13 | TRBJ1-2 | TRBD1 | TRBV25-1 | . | TGTGCCAGCAGTGAGGACAGGGCGTACGGCTACACCTTC | CASSEDRAYGYTF
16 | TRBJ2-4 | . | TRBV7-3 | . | TGTGCCAGCAGCTTAGATGGGGGGGCCGGCAAAAACATTCAGTACTTC | CASSLDGGAGKNIQYF
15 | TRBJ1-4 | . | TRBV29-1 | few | TGCAGCGTTGGGTTAGGACTTCTCCCAGGCGAAAAACTGTTTTTT | CSVGLGLLPGEKLFF
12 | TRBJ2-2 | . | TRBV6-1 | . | TGTGCCAGCAGCTCCAACACCGGGGAGCTGTTTTTT | CASSSNTGELFF
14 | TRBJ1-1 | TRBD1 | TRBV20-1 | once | TGCAGTTCCAAGGGGACAGGGTGGAACACTGAAGCTTTCTTT | CSSKGTGWNTEAFF
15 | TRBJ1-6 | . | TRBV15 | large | TGTGCCACCAGCGGGGGACTGTTTGTGGGTTCACCCCTCCACTTT | CATSGGLFVGSPLHF
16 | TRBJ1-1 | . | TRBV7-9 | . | TGTGCCAGCAGCTCCGCCGGGACAAGGACGAACACTGAAGCTTTCTTT | CASSSAGTRTNTEAFF
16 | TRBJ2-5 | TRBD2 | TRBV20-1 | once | TGCAGTGCTCCCTACATGGGGGGGTTCCGAAAAGAGACCCAGTACTTC | CSAPYMGGFRKETQYF
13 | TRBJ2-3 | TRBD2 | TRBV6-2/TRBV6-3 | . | TGTGCCAGCACTAGCGGGGGCACAGATACGCAGTATTTT | CASTSGGTDTQYF
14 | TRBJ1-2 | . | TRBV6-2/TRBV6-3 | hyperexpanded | TGTGCCAGCAGTTACTCGACCTCGGACTATGGCTACACCTTC | CASSYSTSDYGYTF
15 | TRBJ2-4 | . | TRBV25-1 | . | TGTGCCAGCAGTGATTCGGGGCTAGCCAAAAACATTCAGTACTTC | CASSDSGLAKNIQYF
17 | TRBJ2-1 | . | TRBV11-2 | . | TGTGCCAGCAGCTTAGGTCGGGGCGGAAGCTCCTACAATGAGCAGTTCTTC | CASSLGRGGSSYNEQFF
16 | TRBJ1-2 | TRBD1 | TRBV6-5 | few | TGTGCCAGCAGTTACTTACGGACAGGGGGCAGCTATGGCTACACCTTC | CASSYLRTGGSYGYTF
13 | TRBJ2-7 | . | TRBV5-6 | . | TGTGCCAGCAGCTGGGACGGCCGGGGCGAGCAGTACTTC | CASSWDGRGEQYF
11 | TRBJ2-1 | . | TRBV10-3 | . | TGTGCCACCAGGGGCGGGGAGGAGCAGTTCTTC | CATRGGEEQFF
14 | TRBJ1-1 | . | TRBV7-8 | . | TGTGCCAGCAGCGCCCGCAGGGGCGACACTGAAGCTTTCTTT | CASSARRGDTEAFF
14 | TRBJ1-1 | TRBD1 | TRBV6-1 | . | TGTGCCAGCAGTAAGATCAGGGGGGACACTGAAGCTTTCTTT | CASSKIRGDTEAFF
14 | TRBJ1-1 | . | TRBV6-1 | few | TGTGCCAGCAGTGAAGATTTACAGATCGCTGAAGCTTTCTTT | CASSEDLQIAEAFF
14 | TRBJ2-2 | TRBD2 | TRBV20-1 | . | TGCAGTGCTAGTGCTAGCGGGGGAACCGGGGAGCTGTTTTTT | CSASASGGTGELFF
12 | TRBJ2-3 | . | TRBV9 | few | TGTGCCAGCAGCGCCCCCGCGGATACGCAGTATTTT | CASSAPADTQYF
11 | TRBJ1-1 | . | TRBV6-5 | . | TGTGCCAGCAGTCAAGACACGGTTGCTTTCTTT | CASSQDTVAFF
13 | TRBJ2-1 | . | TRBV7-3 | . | TGTGCCAGCAGCTTAAGCCCAGTCCATGAGCAGTTCTTC | CASSLSPVHEQFF
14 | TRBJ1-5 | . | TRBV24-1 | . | TGTGCCACCTCTGGGCCTTATAGCAATCAGCCCCAGCATTTT | CATSGPYSNQPQHF
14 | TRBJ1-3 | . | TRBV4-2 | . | TGTGCCAGCAGCCCGCGGGACACCAGAAACACCATATATTTT | CASSPRDTRNTIYF
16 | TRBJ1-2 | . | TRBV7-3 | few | TGTGCCAGCAGCTTAACCCCCCGGGTGGGGTTGGATGGCTACACCTTC | CASSLTPRVGLDGYTF
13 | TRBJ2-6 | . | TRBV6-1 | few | TGTGCCAGCAGTAAATCTGGGGCCAACGTCCTGACTTTC | CASSKSGANVLTF
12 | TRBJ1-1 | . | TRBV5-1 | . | TGCGCCAGCAGCCCCGGGGGGGTGGAAGCTTTCTTT | CASSPGGVEAFF
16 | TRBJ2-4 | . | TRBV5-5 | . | TGTGCCAGCAGCTTAAGACTCATCCCAGCCAAAAACATTCAGTACTTC | CASSLRLIPAKNIQYF